The 23 T cell receptor beta chains in this list originate from one sample, sequenced in a study of cytomegalovirus exposure and HLA in healthy donors. Use of 60 Vbeta and 13 Jbeta primers characterized the PCR. Produced via immunoSEQ multiplex PCR; TCRdb's table is partial and in-frame only. The sample holds around 170,000 clones, roughly 77% seen once. The material sequenced was PBMCs. Receptor source: a woman between 50 and 59 years old in good health and CMV-seropositive.

As regards this clone: Its ends do not fully match the called genes, so a read error is possible. The gene calls are TRBV7-9 and TRBJ2-5; 7 positions match TRBD1. The length of the CDR3 is 13 residues. CDR1 and CDR2 (germline): SEHNR, FQNEAQ (reference sequence). The CDR3 loop is CSSSTWTGETQYF. The CDR3 nucleotides are TGTTCCAGCAGCACTTGGACAGGAGAGACCCAGTACTTC.

V and J are TRBV19 and TRBJ1-4; 9 bases match TRBD1. The CDR3 is 15 amino acids. Per the germline V gene, CDR1 is LNHDA and CDR2 is SQIVND (reference sequence). The J segment lost 8 bases and the V segment lost 3 bases, leaving 7 bases of the junction unmatched. CDR3 loop: CASSIRTGVGEKLFF. In nucleotides, the CDR3 is TGTGCCAGTAGTATTCGGACAGGGGTAGGAGAAAAACTGTTTTTT.

This clone appeared a few times. The V and J genes are TRBV7-2 and TRBJ2-7; possible D gene TRBD1, 6 bases. Trimming stripped 5 bases from V and 5 bases from J, with 16 bases between. The CDR3 consists of 14 residues. Germline V gene data show CDR1 as SGHTA and CDR2 as FQGNSA. CDR3 protein: CASSEVVRGHEQYF. CDR3 DNA: TGTGCCAGCAGCGAAGTGGTCAGGGGACACGAGCAGTACTTC.

V gene TRBV5-4 combines with J gene TRBJ2-3; D perhaps matches TRBD2 (5 bases). The CDR3 totals 14 residues. Germline CDR1 SGHNT, CDR2 YYREEE (reference sequence). With 5 bases removed from V and 0 bases from J, the gap between germline ends came to 10 bases. Written as DNA, the CDR3 is TGTGCCAGCAGAAGAGGCGGGAGCACAGATACGCAGTATTTT. It codes for CASRRGGSTDTQYF.

The V and J genes are TRBV28 and TRBJ1-2, with D hard to call. Germline loops: CDR1 MDHEN, CDR2 SYDVKM. The CDR3 contains 14 residues. Trimming cost V 2 bases and J 7 bases, with 14 bases left between them. The CDR3 DNA is TGTGCCAGCAGTTTAGGTCAGAGGGTGAGTGGCTACACCTTC. Its protein is CASSLGQRVSGYTF.

V gene TRBV7-3 combines with J gene TRBJ2-1, with 9 bases identical to TRBD2. Germline CDR1 reads SGHTA; CDR2 reads FQGTGA. J was trimmed by 2 bases and V by 1 base; bases with no gene match: 6. The CDR3 is made up of 17 amino acids. CDR3 bases: TGTGCCAGCAGCTTAATCGGTAGCGGGAGCGCCTACAATGAGCAGTTCTTC. Translating it yields CASSLIGSGSAYNEQFF.

The CDR3 sequence: CASSTRVAQPQHF. The CDR3 nucleotides are TGTGCCAGTAGTACCCGCGTAGCTCAGCCCCAGCATTTT. V usage is TRBV19 and J usage is TRBJ1-5; the D is unclear. This CDR3 has 13 residues. Germline CDR1 reads LNHDA; CDR2 reads SQIVND (reference sequence). V shed 4 bases and J shed 6 bases, with 10 bases lying between them.

The gene calls are TRBV19 and TRBJ1-5, with D unclear. Deletions cut 3 bases from V and 4 bases from J, with 10 bases between. CDR1 is LNHDA and CDR2 is SQIVND in the germline V gene (reference sequence). This CDR3 contains 14 residues. CDR3 nucleotides: TGTGCCAGTAGTATGCCAGTCACAAATCAGCCCCAGCATTTT. It encodes CASSMPVTNQPQHF. Combining the CDR3 with reference TRBV19 and TRBJ1-5 gives the whole variable domain DGGITQSPKYLFRKEGQNVTLSCEQNLNHDAMYWYRQDPGQGLRLIYYSQIVNDFQKGDIAEGYSVSREKKESFPLTVTSAQKNPTAFYLCASSMPVTNQPQHFGDGTRLSIL.

The chain combines TRBV6-6 with TRBJ2-1; maybe TRBD1 (5 bases). The CDR3 sequence is 13 residues long. Germline V CDR1 and CDR2: MNHNY, SVGAGI (reference sequence). V was clipped by 4 bases and J by 7 bases, with 11 bases between them. The CDR3: CASSFTRDNEQFF. The CDR3 bases are TGTGCCAGCAGTTTCACCAGGGATAATGAGCAGTTCTTC.

The gene calls are TRBV9 and TRBJ2-1, with TRBD2 matching 8 bases. Per germline, CDR1 SGDLS and CDR2 YYNGEE. V lost 4 bases and J lost 2; bases outside the gene matches: 5. The CDR3 is 15 amino acids. CDR3 amino acids: CASSTGGRTYNEQFF. The CDR3 region has the DNA TGTGCCAGCAGCACGGGGGGGCGTACCTACAATGAGCAGTTCTTC.

Only a few counts were recorded for this clone. The rearrangement joins TRBV7-2 to TRBJ2-1, with a tentative D call TRBD2 (7 bases). Germline V gives CDR1 SGHTA, CDR2 FQGNSA. The CDR3 has 15 amino acids. The V end lost 1 base, the J end lost 10 bases, and 17 bases lay between the germline ends. The CDR3 DNA reads TGTGCCAGCAGCTTAGTGTGGACGGGGGGCCAGGAGCAGTTCTTC. Its protein product is CASSLVWTGGQEQFF.

The chain has TRBV11-2 and TRBJ2-2; 7 positions match TRBD2. Germline loops: CDR1 SGHAT, CDR2 FQNNGV. V trimming: 5 bases; J trimming: 1 base; junction bases outside the gene matches: 13. This CDR3 region has 18 residues. The CDR3 loop reads CASSKLVGSGGNTGELFF. Written as DNA, the CDR3 is TGTGCCAGCAGCAAATTAGTGGGGTCGGGGGGGAACACCGGGGAGCTGTTTTTT. The full variable domain, rest sourced from reference TRBV11-2 and TRBJ2-2, is EAGVAQSPRYKIIEKRQSVAFWCNPISGHATLYWYQQILGQGPKLLIQFQNNGVVDDSQLPKDRFSAERLKGVDSTLKIQPAKLEDSAVYLCASSKLVGSGGNTGELFFGEGSRLTVL.

The rearrangement uses TRBV5-6 and TRBJ2-1, with 9 bases fitting TRBD2. Trimming at V came to 4 bases and at J to 9 bases, leaving 5 bases not matched to a gene. The CDR3 loop spans 13 amino acids. Germline V gives CDR1 SGHDT, CDR2 YYEEEE. The CDR3 bases are TGTGCCAGCAGCCGCGGGAGGGTTCCTGAGCAGTTCTTC. Translating gives CASSRGRVPEQFF.

The V and J genes are TRBV27 and TRBJ2-2, with D possibly TRBD1 on 6 matching bases. CDR1 is MNHEY and CDR2 is SMNVEV in the germline V gene (reference sequence). Trimming removed 3 bases from V and 6 bases from J, with 11 bases in between. CDR3 size: 14 residues. CDR3 protein: CASSFDRLSGELFF. CDR3 sequence (DNA): TGTGCCAGCAGTTTTGACAGGCTCTCCGGGGAGCTGTTTTTT.

This rearrangement joins TRBV28 to TRBJ2-5, with no clear D. The J call may not be correct, given that the DNA end is closer to TRBJ2-7. The CDR3 consists of 13 residues. The germline CDR1 and CDR2 sequences are MDHEN and SYDVKM. CDR3 loop: CASSLGRSYEQYF. DNA for the CDR3: TGTGCCAGCAGTTTAGGCCGGAGTTACGAGCAGTACTTC.

V gene TRBV28 combines with J gene TRBJ2-5; a possible D gene is TRBD2 (7 bases). CDR1 MDHEN and CDR2 SYDVKM come from the germline V gene. CDR3 size: 15 residues. The V end lost 6 bases, the J end lost 5 bases, and 19 bases lay between the germline ends. The CDR3 is CASSPPQGRVETQYF. The CDR3 DNA sequence: TGTGCCAGCAGCCCCCCCCAGGGGAGGGTGGAGACCCAGTACTTC.

The V and J genes are TRBV28 and TRBJ2-7; TRBD1 matches at 7 bases. This CDR3 comprises 12 residues. The V and J ends lost 5 bases and 3 bases, in that order; junction bases with no gene match: 1. Germline V gene lookup returns CDR1 MDHEN and CDR2 SYDVKM. The CDR3 coding sequence is TGTGCCAGCAGTCGACAGGGCTACGAGCAGTACTTC. It translates to CASSRQGYEQYF. Full variable domain (missing parts from reference TRBV28 and TRBJ2-7): DVKVTQSSRYLVKRTGEKVFLECVQDMDHENMFWYRQDPGLGLRLIYFSYDVKMKEKGDIPEGYSVSREKKERFSLILESASTNQTSMYLCASSRQGYEQYFGPGTRLTVT.

The rearrangement links TRBV19 to TRBJ1-6, with 7 bases aligning to TRBD1. Losses at the gene ends were 7 bases for V and 3 bases for J; bases not matched to a gene: 9. The V gene's germline CDR1 is LNHDA and CDR2 SQIVND (reference sequence). This CDR3 spans 16 amino acids. The CDR3 DNA reads TGTGCCAGTACCCCCGACAGGGAGCTCTATAATTCACCCCTCCACTTT. Translating it yields CASTPDRELYNSPLHF. Drawing the rest from reference TRBV19 and TRBJ1-6, the complete variable domain is DGGITQSPKYLFRKEGQNVTLSCEQNLNHDAMYWYRQDPGQGLRLIYYSQIVNDFQKGDIAEGYSVSREKKESFPLTVTSAQKNPTAFYLCASTPDRELYNSPLHFGNGTRLTVT.

The sample holds one count of this clone. This chain uses TRBV2 with TRBJ2-2; 7 bases line up with TRBD1. V was pared by 7 bases and J by 0 bases, with 5 bases of the junction left unmatched. The CDR3 extends over 15 amino acids. Germline V gives CDR1 SNHLY, CDR2 FYNNEI. CDR3 protein: CASINDRANTGELFF. In DNA form, the CDR3 reads TGTGCCAGCATTAATGACAGGGCGAACACCGGGGAGCTGTTTTTT. Together with reference TRBV2 and TRBJ2-2, the CDR3 gives the full variable domain: EPEVTQTPSHQVTQMGQEVILRCVPISNHLYFYWYRQILGQKVEFLVSFYNNEISEKSEIFDDQFSVERPDGSNFTLKIRSTKLEDSAMYFCASINDRANTGELFFGEGSRLTVL.

This chain uses TRBV10-1 with TRBJ2-3, with D perhaps TRBD2 (6 bases). Germline CDR1 WNHNN, CDR2 SYGVQD (reference sequence). Trimming removed 9 bases from V and 4 bases from J, with 17 bases in between. The length of the CDR3 is 14 residues. CDR3 nucleotide sequence: TGCGCCAGGTCTCCCGGGCGCGGGGCAGATACGCAGTATTTT. Translating gives CARSPGRGADTQYF.

The chain links TRBV2 to TRBJ2-2; D is perhaps TRBD1 (6 bases). The V gene lost 4 bases and the J gene lost 0 bases, with 9 bases spanning the gap. Germline V gives CDR1 SNHLY, CDR2 FYNNEI. This CDR3 is built from 15 residues. The CDR3 reads CASSGRTANTGELFF. DNA for the CDR3: TGTGCCAGCAGTGGCCGGACAGCGAACACCGGGGAGCTGTTTTTT.

This sequence joins TRBV18 and TRBJ1-1; the match to TRBD1 covers 7 bases. CDR1 is KGHSH, CDR2 LQKENI, per germline. This CDR3 has 13 residues. J lost 0 bases, V lost 6 bases, and 1 base had no gene match. Here the CDR3 reads CASSGQMNTEAFF. In nucleotides, the CDR3 is TGTGCCAGCTCGGGACAGATGAACACTGAAGCTTTCTTT.

CDR3 bases: TGTGCCAGCAGCCCGTCCCGACAGTACGAGCAGTACTTC. Protein sequence: CASSPSRQYEQYF. The V gene is TRBV4-2, the J gene TRBJ2-7, with a tentative D call TRBD1 (5 bases). The V gene lost 4 bases and the J gene lost 4 bases, with 11 bases spanning the gap. CDR1 is LGHNA and CDR2 is YNFKEQ in the germline V gene. The length of the CDR3 is 13 residues.